This TCR beta chain was captured in a study of CD8 T cells in Susac syndrome. An input of about 0.45 to 1 ug of RNA was subjected to reverse transcription using random hexamers. An immunoSEQ multiplex PCR amplified TCR beta CDR3 over 54 Vbeta and 13 Jbeta. TCRdb processed the immunoSEQ multiplex PCR reads anew with MiXCR; each CDR3 protein has one entry. The top ten clones hold 0.41% of a sample with around 110,000 distinct CDR3 sequences, approximately 95% of them seen once. Specimen: CD8+ T cells from PBMCs. The TCR was taken from a human donor with Susac syndrome.

The chain's CDR3 is CAWNGTGEGGYTF. CDR3 DNA: TGTGCCTGGAACGGGACAGGGGAGGGTGGCTACACCTTC. The chain links TRBV30 to TRBJ1-2; 10 nucleotides match TRBD1. V was pared by 4 bases and J by 7 bases, with 6 bases of the junction left unmatched. Germline CDR1 is GTSNPN and CDR2 is SVGIG (reference sequence). The CDR3 is made up of 13 amino acids.